This TCR beta chain was documented in a study of blood T cell repertoires in COVID-19. The length of the CDR3 is 15 residues. CDR1 is LGHNA and CDR2 is YNFKEQ in the germline V gene. With 4 bases removed from V and 2 bases from J, the gap between germline ends came to 15 bases. Libraries were prepared by immunoSEQ multiplex PCR; TCRdb keeps only in-frame clonotypes and omits some of them. The table includes a few hundred thousand clones, around 90% detected once. The TCR comes from a man aged 30 to 39 who had been exposed to COVID-19. Sequencing used PBMCs or T cells enriched from blood (not recorded which). V usage is TRBV4-2 and J usage is TRBJ2-7; D perhaps matches TRBD1 (5 bases). CDR3 in DNA: TGTGCCAGCAGCCCATTGGGCAGGGTGGCCTACGAGCAGTACTTC. Protein: CASSPLGRVAYEQYF.